This TCR beta chain was captured by sequencing in a study of T-cell reconstitution after alpha-beta-depleted transplantation in children. This clonotype was seen at least ten times. Its antigen is currently unknown. Study findings and constraints: Alpha-beta T cells present about two months after transplant were reported to originate from several hundred expanded graft clones.

Germline CDR1 and CDR2: DFQATT and SNEGSKA (reference sequence). The CDR3 contains 15 residues. Between the trimmed V and J ends, which lost 0 bases and 8 bases, there was a span of 18 bases. As it was prepared, the TCRbeta library received unique molecular identifiers. TCRdb passed the PCR reads through MiXCR, listing each CDR3 protein once. The table includes hundreds of thousands of distinct CDR3 sequences, over 10% detected once. The rearrangement uses TRBV20-1 and TRBJ2-3; possibly TRBD1 for D (5 bases). The clonotype originates from a girl aged 2 to 10 with congenital amegakaryocytic thrombocytopenia, due to receive a stem cell transplant. Sequenced here: PBMCs, sampled before TCRalphabeta/CD19-depleted stem cell transplant. CDR3 region: CSARDPQGPGATQYF. DNA for the CDR3: TGCAGTGCTAGAGATCCCCAGGGCCCAGGTGCTACGCAGTATTTT.